This T cell receptor (beta chain) was documented in a study of cytomegalovirus exposure and HLA in healthy donors. Across the study: Approximately 85 million unique TCRs from HLA-typed donors were held in an early release of data.

To note about this clone: The antigen remains undetermined.

Germline V gene data show CDR1 as MDHEN and CDR2 as SYDVKM. The CDR3 has 14 residues. The trim removed 6 bases at V and 2 bases at J, leaving 6 bases unmatched. Study results and limitations: There were some V segments, including TRBV6-2 and TRBV6-3, excluded as indistinguishable. Prior analysis indicated that the majority of TCR beta V segments exhibited productivity approximately 90% or approximately 30% of the time. Researchers reported from a later analysis that most CMV-associated TCR beta chains appeared HLA-restricted.

PCR was performed using 60 Vbeta and 13 Jbeta primers. The assay was immunoSEQ multiplex PCR, and TCRdb's table has in-frame clones only and misses some. Found here are approximately 81,000 clones, 74% of them singletons; the top ten hold about 9%. The sequencing input was PBMCs. V gene TRBV28 combines with J gene TRBJ2-7, with TRBD1 matching over 8 bases. The TCR comes from a man aged 35 to 55 in good health and CMV-seropositive. DNA of the CDR3: TGTGCCAGCAGGCGACAGGGGTTAACCTACGAGCAGTACTTC. Translating gives CASRRQGLTYEQYF.